The count of the clone carrying this TCR beta chain is one. Authors' methods: Amplification of reference gene primers provided the estimated nucleated cell counts. TCRdb keeps only in-frame clones here, not all; method: immunoSEQ multiplex PCR. That table supplies the V and J calls and clone size; D and trimming were determined from the DNA. Of some 150,000 clones detected, 87% appear once; the ten largest clones hold 3% to 4.5%. The CDR3 length is 14 residues. The J segment lost 5 bases and the V segment lost 9 bases, leaving 11 bases of the junction unmatched. Germline V gene data show CDR1 as LNHDA and CDR2 as SQIVND (reference sequence). These data belong to a study of blood T cell repertoires in COVID-19. The wider study: PBMCs, B-cell-depleted T cells, or T cells were the source of the cDNA or gDNA that made up the material.

The clonotype comes from a woman aged 60-70 years who had recovered from COVID-19. This sequence joins TRBV19 and TRBJ1-2; 8 nucleotides agree with TRBD1. Specimen: peripheral blood. The CDR3 is CASQERQGTYGYTF. The DNA for the CDR3 is TGTGCCAGCCAGGAGAGACAGGGGACTTATGGCTACACCTTC.